Each of the 32 T cell receptor beta chains below was sequenced from the same sample in a study of cytomegalovirus exposure and HLA in healthy donors. PCR used 60 Vbeta primers and 13 Jbeta primers. Here immunoSEQ multiplex PCR was the method, and the copy in TCRdb shows in-frame clones only, minus some. The data show roughly 100,000 clones, roughly 80% seen once. Sequenced input: PBMCs. The receptors here all came from a female donor in good health and CMV-seropositive.

This clone appeared once. The genes are TRBV28 and TRBJ1-2; 8 bases fit TRBD1. Germline V gene sequence: CDR1 MDHEN, CDR2 SYDVKM. The CDR3 is 21 residues long. Trimming took 4 bases from V and 4 from J; bases not matched to a gene: 26. CDR3 nucleotides: TGTGCCAGCAGTTCCGTCGGACTCATTCAGGGGGCGGAAGAGTATGGCTATGGCTACACCTTC. It codes for CASSSVGLIQGAEEYGYGYTF.

The rearrangement joins TRBV28 to TRBJ1-5, with TRBD1 matching 9 bases. In germline, CDR1 is MDHEN, CDR2 SYDVKM. Losses at the gene ends were 5 bases for V and 3 bases for J; bases not matched to a gene: 8. This CDR3 region has 16 residues. The CDR3 sequence is CASSVATGGYNQPQHF. The DNA for the CDR3 is TGTGCCAGCAGTGTAGCAACAGGGGGCTACAATCAGCCCCAGCATTTT.

J is TRBJ2-1 and V is TRBV9; D possibly corresponds to TRBD2 (7 bases). Looked up from germline, CDR1 is SGDLS and CDR2 is YYNGEE. The CDR3 sequence is 15 residues long. V lost 4 bases, J lost 8 bases, and 19 bases lay in between. The CDR3 coding sequence is TGTGCCAGCAGCACCCGGCTACTAGGGGGGGATGAGCAGTTCTTC. It encodes CASSTRLLGGDEQFF.

V is TRBV19 and J is TRBJ1-3; TRBD1 matches at 8 bases. The junction had 4 bases not matched to a gene; V was cut back by 2 bases and J by 4 bases. This CDR3 region has 15 residues. CDR1 and CDR2 from the germline V gene are LNHDA and SQIVND (reference sequence). The CDR3 protein is CASSIKGTGGNTIYF. As DNA, the CDR3 is TGTGCCAGTAGTATAAAGGGGACAGGCGGAAACACCATATATTTT.

The J gene is TRBJ2-5, the V gene TRBV5-1; 9 bases fit TRBD1. After removal of 6 bases from V and 4 bases from J, the junction contained 4 bases not matched to a gene. Germline V gene data show CDR1 as SGHRS and CDR2 as YFSETQ. The CDR3 runs 13 residues. CDR3 DNA: TGCGCCAGCACCACGGACAGGGGAGAGACCCAGTACTTC. Encoded protein: CASTTDRGETQYF.

This chain connects TRBV5-1 to TRBJ2-7; the match to TRBD2 covers 10 bases. CDR1 and CDR2 (germline): SGHRS, YFSETQ. The junction had 6 bases not matched to a gene; V was cut back by 1 base and J by 5 bases. This CDR3 contains 15 residues. The CDR3 bases are TGCGCCAGCAGCTTGTCTAGCGGGAGTATCGACGAGCAGTACTTC. Its protein is CASSLSSGSIDEQYF.

The chain uses TRBV5-6 and TRBJ2-7, with D tentatively TRBD1 (6 bases). The germline gives CDR1 SGHDT, CDR2 YYEEEE. The germline V and J ends were trimmed by 3 bases and 6 bases, with 13 bases remaining between them. The CDR3 contains 13 residues. This CDR3 reads CASSYSRGSEQYF. CDR3 sequence (DNA): TGTGCCAGCAGCTATTCCAGGGGTTCCGAGCAGTACTTC.

This clone appeared a few times. This chain uses TRBV6-1 with TRBJ1-2; the D gene is possibly TRBD1 (5 bases). This CDR3 spans 15 amino acids. Trimming left V 7 bases short and J 2 bases short, with 17 bases between. CDR1 and CDR2 from the germline V gene are MNHNS and SASEGT. The CDR3 is CASTEGPSLNYGYTF. The CDR3 DNA sequence: TGTGCCAGCACTGAGGGGCCGAGTTTAAACTATGGCTACACCTTC.

The gene calls are TRBV7-3 and TRBJ2-1; the match to TRBD2 covers 9 bases. CDR1 is SGHTA, CDR2 FQGTGA, per germline. This CDR3 comprises 15 residues. With 5 bases clipped from V and 8 bases from J, the junction kept 10 bases outside the gene matches. This chain's CDR3 is CASSKISGSIYEQFF. The CDR3 region has the DNA TGTGCCAGCAGCAAAATTAGCGGGAGTATCTATGAGCAGTTCTTC.

V is TRBV6-5 and J is TRBJ2-1; D is perhaps TRBD2 (6 bases). Germline lookup yields CDR1 MNHEY and CDR2 SVGAGI. The CDR3 spans 16 residues. The V end was cut by 0 bases, the J end by 6 bases, with 15 bases between. This chain's CDR3 is CASSYSGGKGRNEQFF. In DNA form, the CDR3 reads TGTGCCAGCAGTTACTCCGGCGGGAAAGGGCGCAATGAGCAGTTCTTC.

The rearrangement uses TRBV19 and TRBJ1-6; D is ambiguous. Germline V gene sequence: CDR1 LNHDA, CDR2 SQIVND (reference sequence). V was cut by 2 bases and J by 9 bases, with 11 bases left in between. The CDR3 covers 14 residues. The CDR3 reads CASSITGPSSPLHF. The CDR3 region has the DNA TGTGCCAGTAGTATAACTGGGCCGAGTTCACCCCTCCACTTT.

The chain combines TRBV2 with TRBJ2-2, with TRBD2 matching 9 bases. The CDR3 is 16 amino acids. Germline assignment: CDR1 SNHLY and CDR2 FYNNEI. V lost 6 bases, J lost 4 bases, and 9 bases stayed unmatched. CDR3 sequence reads: CASRVSGGLLTGELFF. DNA for the CDR3: TGTGCCAGCAGAGTGAGCGGGGGGCTTCTCACCGGGGAGCTGTTTTTT.

This chain joins TRBV14 and TRBJ1-1; D ambiguous. There are 12 residues in the CDR3. Germline values: CDR1 SGHDN, CDR2 FVKESK. V was clipped by 4 bases and J by 5 bases, with 8 bases between them. The CDR3 nucleotides are TGTGCCAGCAGCCGACAATTTACTGAAGCTTTCTTT. It translates to CASSRQFTEAFF.

V usage is TRBV6-1 and J usage is TRBJ2-5, with D perhaps given as TRBD1 or TRBD2 (6 bases each). The better agreement between TRBJ2-7 and the DNA end casts doubt on the J call. Germline values: CDR1 MNHNS, CDR2 SASEGT. There are 15 residues in the CDR3. This CDR3 is CASSDLTGGDYEQYF. The CDR3 DNA sequence: TGTGCCAGCAGTGACCTGACAGGCGGGGACTACGAGCAGTACTTC.

Notes on this clone: One end of the junction fails to match germline, which may point to a read error. The rearrangement joins TRBV20-1 to TRBJ2-7; maybe TRBD1 (6 bases). CDR3 size: 10 residues. CDR1 and CDR2 (germline): DFQATT, SNEGSKA (reference sequence). This CDR3 is CSARGLAVQF. For the CDR3, the DNA is TGCAGTGCCAGGGGTCTGGCGGTACAATTC.

This chain joins TRBV15 and TRBJ2-1; the match to TRBD2 covers 11 bases. The J segment lost 8 bases and the V segment lost 4 bases, leaving 10 bases of the junction unmatched. The CDR3 contains 16 residues. Germline loops: CDR1 LNHNV, CDR2 YYDKDF (reference sequence). The CDR3, as DNA: TGTGCCACCAGCATGCGTAGCGGGAGGGCCAGGGATGAGCAGTTCTTC. This codes for CATSMRSGRARDEQFF.

CDR3 in DNA: TGTGCCAGCAGTCCGTCAGCGGGGACGTTATCCTACGAGCAGTACTTC. Translating gives CASSPSAGTLSYEQYF. The chain links TRBV2 to TRBJ2-7; 7 positions agree with TRBD2. In germline, CDR1 is SNHLY, CDR2 FYNNEI. The CDR3 is 16 residues long. Germline trimming cut 5 bases from V and 1 base from J; bases unmatched to any gene: 11.

The J gene is TRBJ1-3, the V gene TRBV28; D gene uncertain. Germline CDR1 and CDR2: MDHEN and SYDVKM. V was cut by 4 bases and J by 11 bases, with 12 bases left in between. The CDR3 runs to 12 residues. CDR3 residues: CASSSNAAAIYF. In nucleotides, the CDR3 is TGTGCCAGCAGTTCAAACGCGGCGGCCATATATTTT. The entire variable domain, with the rest obtained from reference TRBV28 and TRBJ1-3, is as follows: DVKVTQSSRYLVKRTGEKVFLECVQDMDHENMFWYRQDPGLGLRLIYFSYDVKMKEKGDIPEGYSVSREKKERFSLILESASTNQTSMYLCASSSNAAAIYFGEGSWLTVV.

V is TRBV18 and J is TRBJ2-7; D might be TRBD2 (6 bases). Trimming removed 3 bases from V and 4 bases from J, with 13 bases in between. The CDR3 contains 14 residues. The germline V gene has CDR1 KGHSH and CDR2 LQKENI. CDR3 sequence: CASSPRASAYEQYF. The CDR3 DNA reads as TGTGCCAGCTCACCTCGCGCTAGCGCTTACGAGCAGTACTTC. The full variable domain, completed using reference TRBV18 and TRBJ2-7, is NAGVMQNPRHLVRRRGQEARLRCSPMKGHSHVYWYRQLPEEGLKFMVYLQKENIIDESGMPKERFSAEFPKEGPSILRIQQVVRGDSAAYFCASSPRASAYEQYFGPGTRLTVT.

V usage is TRBV7-6 and J usage is TRBJ1-2, with unresolved D. Per germline, CDR1 SGHVS and CDR2 FNYEAQ. CDR3 length: 14 amino acids. V lost 0 bases and J lost 5, with 10 bases in between. The CDR3 DNA reads as TGTGCCAGCAGCTTAGCGGTTCAGGATTATGGCTACACCTTC. Translated, it gives CASSLAVQDYGYTF.

The rearrangement joins TRBV18 to TRBJ1-4; 7 bases map to TRBD1. After removal of 3 bases from V and 7 bases from J, the junction contained 8 bases not matched to a gene. In germline, CDR1 is KGHSH, CDR2 LQKENI. This CDR3 has 15 residues. Here the CDR3 DNA reads TGTGCCAGCTCACCTCGACAGGGTAGGGGTGAAAAACTGTTTTTT. Its translation: CASSPRQGRGEKLFF.

J is TRBJ2-5 and V is TRBV7-3, with a weak D call TRBD1 (5 bases). V was cut by 3 bases and J by 4 bases, with 12 bases left in between. Germline V gives CDR1 SGHTA, CDR2 FQGTGA. The CDR3 has 14 amino acids. CDR3 region: CASSFRGPGETQYF. The CDR3 DNA sequence: TGTGCCAGCAGCTTTAGGGGTCCAGGAGAGACCCAGTACTTC.

This chain links TRBV29-1 with TRBJ1-2, with D possibly TRBD1 on 6 matching bases. V gave up 3 bases and J gave up 8 bases, with 19 bases separating them. CDR3 length: 14 amino acids. Germline V gene data show CDR1 as SQVTM and CDR2 as ANQGSEA. This CDR3 is CSVDGGRVSGGYTF. DNA for the CDR3: TGCAGCGTTGACGGGGGGCGCGTTTCGGGGGGCTACACCTTC.

The chain employs TRBV9 and TRBJ2-6, with 7 positions matching TRBD1. After removal of 1 base from V and 2 bases from J, the junction contained 3 bases not matched to a gene. The germline V gene has CDR1 SGDLS and CDR2 YYNGEE. This CDR3 is 16 amino acids long. CDR3 amino acids: CASSVIRGPGANVLTF. The CDR3 region has the DNA TGTGCCAGCAGCGTAATTAGGGGGCCTGGGGCCAACGTCCTGACTTTC. Full variable domain (missing parts from reference TRBV9 and TRBJ2-6): DSGVTQTPKHLITATGQRVTLRCSPRSGDLSVYWYQQSLDQGLQFLIQYYNGEERAKGNILERFSAQQFPDLHSELNLSSLELGDSALYFCASSVIRGPGANVLTFGAGSRLTVL.

This clone was seen a few times. The J gene is TRBJ1-1, the V gene TRBV6-1; D ambiguous. CDR1 is MNHNS and CDR2 is SASEGT in the germline V gene. The V end was cut by 1 base, the J end by 6 bases, with 12 bases between. The CDR3 has 14 amino acids. CDR3 residues: CASSEGGVTAEAFF. The CDR3 coding sequence is TGTGCCAGCAGTGAAGGCGGGGTGACCGCTGAAGCTTTCTTT.

The CDR3 nucleotides read TGCGCCAGCAGCGCCTTACAGGGCTCCTACGAGCAGTACTTC. Its translation is CASSALQGSYEQYF. The rearrangement uses TRBV5-1 and TRBJ2-7; D may be TRBD1 (6 bases). The CDR3 consists of 14 residues. V shed 4 bases and J shed 0 bases, with 11 bases lying between them. Germline V lookup: CDR1 SGHRS, CDR2 YFSETQ.

V usage is TRBV11-2 and J usage is TRBJ2-1; TRBD2 aligns across 7 bases. Germline V gene data show CDR1 as SGHAT and CDR2 as FQNNGV. This CDR3 is 15 amino acids long. With 5 bases clipped from V and 0 bases from J, the junction kept 4 bases outside the gene matches. The CDR3 DNA reads TGTGCCAGCAGCCCCGGGACTAACTCCTACAATGAGCAGTTCTTC. Residues: CASSPGTNSYNEQFF.

The CDR3 DNA reads as TGTGCCAGCAGGGCCGAGAGGAGGAACTACGAGCAGTACTTC. Protein sequence: CASRAERRNYEQYF. The chain carries TRBV11-2 and TRBJ2-7; D might be TRBD2 (5 bases). Trimming stripped 6 bases from V and 3 bases from J, with 15 bases between. The CDR3 runs to 14 residues. The germline CDR1 and CDR2 sequences are SGHAT and FQNNGV.

The V gene is TRBV7-8, the J gene TRBJ1-6, with TRBD1 identical over 7 bases. The CDR3 has 17 amino acids. Trimming removed 7 bases from V and 7 bases from J; junction bases left unmatched: 16. CDR1 SGHVS and CDR2 FQNEAQ come from the germline V gene. Here the CDR3 reads CASNKPAPGGKNSPLHF. CDR3 DNA: TGTGCCAGCAACAAACCAGCTCCAGGGGGAAAAAATTCACCCCTCCACTTT.

The V gene is TRBV7-9, the J gene TRBJ2-1, with D perhaps TRBD2 (6 bases). Germline lookup yields CDR1 SEHNR and CDR2 FQNEAQ (reference sequence). V was shortened by 5 bases and J by 8 bases, with 13 bases between the two germline ends. The CDR3 has 13 amino acids. For the CDR3, the DNA is TGTGCCAGCAGCGGTACTAGCTTGGATGAGCAGTTCTTC. This sequence encodes CASSGTSLDEQFF.

The rearrangement joins TRBV12-5 to TRBJ1-5; unclear D gene. V lost 0 bases to trimming and J lost 2 bases, with 2 bases between them. Germline-derived CDR1 and CDR2 are LGHNT and FRNRAP. CDR3 length: 13 amino acids. The CDR3 DNA reads TGTGCTAGTGGTTTGGTCGGCAATCAGCCCCAGCATTTT. Translated: CASGLVGNQPQHF.

The CDR3 region has the DNA TGTGCCAGCAGCAGAAAACCTTCGGACACTCAGCCCCAGCATTTT. Its translation: CASSRKPSDTQPQHF. The chain links TRBV7-8 to TRBJ1-5; perhaps TRBD1 as D (5 bases). The length of the CDR3 is 15 residues. The germline V and J ends were trimmed by 5 bases and 6 bases, with 17 bases remaining between them. Germline CDR1 and CDR2: SGHVS and FQNEAQ.